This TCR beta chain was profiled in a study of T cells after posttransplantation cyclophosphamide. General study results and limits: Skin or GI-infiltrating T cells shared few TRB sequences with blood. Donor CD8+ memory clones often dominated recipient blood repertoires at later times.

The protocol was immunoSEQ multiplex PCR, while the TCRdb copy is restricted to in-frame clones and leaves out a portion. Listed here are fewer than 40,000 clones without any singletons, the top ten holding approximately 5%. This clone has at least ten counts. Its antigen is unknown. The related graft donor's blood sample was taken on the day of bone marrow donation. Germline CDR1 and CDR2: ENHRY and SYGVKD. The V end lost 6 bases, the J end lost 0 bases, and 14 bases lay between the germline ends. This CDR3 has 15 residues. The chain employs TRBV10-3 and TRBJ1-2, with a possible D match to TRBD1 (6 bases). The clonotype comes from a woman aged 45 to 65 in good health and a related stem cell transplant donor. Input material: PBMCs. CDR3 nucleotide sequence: TGTGCCATCAGGGCCGGGACAACTCCTAACTATGGCTACACCTTC. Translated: CAIRAGTTPNYGYTF.